This T cell receptor delta chain was documented in a study of gamma-delta T cells after stem cell transplantation. The CDR3 sequence is 18 residues long. Per the germline V gene, CDR1 is GEAIGNYY and CDR2 is EKD. This clone was recorded a few times. This DNA translates differently at residue 4 from the TCRdb protein, which is that of a much larger clone; a read error is likely, and the protein shown is the DNA's own translation. TCRdb redid clone calling on the RT-PCR reads using CATT. The sample shows thousands of delta-chain clones, around 2.5% of them seen only once. This chain connects TRDV2 to TRDJ3; D is unresolved. The sequenced material came from gamma-delta T cells. The clonotype was recovered from a human donor. It is not recorded whose cells these are; they may come from a transplant donor. The CDR3 loop reads CACGTLSGSSWDTRQMFF. CDR3 in DNA: TGTGCCTGTGGCACCTTAAGTGGGAGTTCCTGGGACACCCGACAGATGTTTTTC.